The 5 T cell receptor beta chains reported below all come from one sample, sequenced in a study of cytomegalovirus exposure and HLA in healthy donors. The PCR employed 60 Vbeta primers together with 13 Jbeta primers. The repertoire was sequenced with immunoSEQ multiplex PCR; TCRdb's copy has only in-frame clones and lacks some. This sample has almost 200,000 clones, with around 75% found just once. The sample taken for sequencing was PBMCs. All receptors derive from a male donor in good health and CMV-seropositive.

J is TRBJ1-4 and V is TRBV29-1, with 9 bases fitting TRBD1. The CDR3 is made up of 12 amino acids. V lost 7 bases and J lost 6; bases outside the gene matches: 3. Per the germline V gene, CDR1 is SQVTM and CDR2 is ANQGSEA. CDR3 coding DNA: TGCAGCGCGGACAGGGGAGATGAAAAACTGTTTTTT. Translation: CSADRGDEKLFF.

V gene TRBV9 combines with J gene TRBJ2-2, with D possibly matching TRBD1 (5 bases). From germline, CDR1 is SGDLS and CDR2 YYNGEE. The CDR3 sequence is 12 residues long. Trimming pared 7 bases from V and 6 bases from J, leaving 10 bases between. The CDR3 is CASRRAAGELFF. As DNA, the CDR3 is TGTGCCAGCCGCAGGGCCGCCGGGGAGCTGTTTTTT.

This chain connects TRBV30 to TRBJ2-1; 9 bases map to TRBD2. After removal of 1 base from V and 5 bases from J, the junction contained 3 bases not matched to a gene. This CDR3 is built from 14 residues. Germline CDR1 is GTSNPN and CDR2 is SVGIG (reference sequence). The CDR3 sequence is CAWSAGTSNNEQFF. CDR3 bases: TGTGCCTGGAGTGCCGGGACTAGCAACAATGAGCAGTTCTTC. The entire variable domain, with the rest obtained from reference TRBV30 and TRBJ2-1, is as follows: SQTIHQWPATLVQPVGSPLSLECTVEGTSNPNLYWYRQAAGRGLQLLFYSVGIGQISSEVPQNLSASRPQDRQFILSSKKLLLSDSGFYLCAWSAGTSNNEQFFGPGTRLTVL.

The rearrangement joins TRBV15 to TRBJ2-7, with TRBD2 as a possible D gene (5 bases). V was pared by 4 bases and J by 2 bases, with 9 bases between. The germline CDR1 and CDR2 sequences are LNHNV and YYDKDF (reference sequence). The CDR3 runs 13 residues. The CDR3 reads CATSKEAPYEQYF. In DNA form, the CDR3 reads TGTGCCACCAGCAAGGAGGCTCCCTACGAGCAGTACTTC.

A note on this clone: This sample also contains other DNA sequences that code for the same CDR3. V and J are TRBV19 and TRBJ1-2; 7 bases are shared with TRBD1. The germline CDR1 and CDR2 sequences are LNHDA and SQIVND (reference sequence). With 3 bases clipped from V and 2 bases from J, the junction kept 0 bases outside the gene matches. This CDR3 has 13 amino acids. The CDR3 loop is CASSMGQNYGYTF. DNA for the CDR3: TGTGCCAGTAGTATGGGACAGAACTATGGCTACACCTTC.